Below, 9 T cell receptor beta chains from the same sample are listed, as sequenced in a study of cytomegalovirus exposure and HLA in healthy donors (dated by TCRdb to about 2017). Library preparation used the immunoSEQ multiplex PCR assay. A mixture of 60 forward primers for TCR Vbeta segments and 13 reverse primers for TCR Jbeta segments was used in the multiplex PCR. The source is immuneACCESS, and TCRdb retained only in-frame sequences with V and J called. Part of the clones is not carried over; for the studies checked, unresolved V genes explain less than half of this, and the remainder is unexplained. The table for this sample lists around 100,000 clones; 82% of them were counted only once. About a fifth of the sample is in the top ten clones. Input material: PBMCs. These TCRs come from a man aged 25-40 years in good health and CMV-seropositive.

This clone was picked up a small number of times. V usage is TRBV5-1 and J usage is TRBJ2-3; TRBD1 matches at 7 bases. Germline trimming cut 0 bases from V and 6 bases from J; bases unmatched to any gene: 1. Germline-derived CDR1 and CDR2 are SGHRS and YFSETQ. This CDR3 has 13 amino acids. The CDR3 is CASSLEQGDTQYF. In DNA, the CDR3 is TGCGCCAGCAGCTTGGAACAGGGGGATACGCAGTATTTT.

In its sample, this clone was seen a few times. CDR3 amino acids: CASSSRDSVYNEQFF. For the CDR3, the DNA is TGTGCCAGCAGCTCCCGTGACAGTGTCTACAATGAGCAGTTCTTC. The chain joins TRBV7-6 to TRBJ2-1, with D possibly matching TRBD1 (5 bases). This CDR3 contains 15 residues. V lost 4 bases to trimming and J lost 3 bases, with 13 bases between them. The germline CDR1 and CDR2 sequences are SGHVS and FNYEAQ.

About this clone: Germline and junction disagree at one end, which may indicate a read error. This chain joins TRBV9 and TRBJ2-1; TRBD2 matches 9 bases. The CDR3 runs 15 residues. Germline V gene data show CDR1 as SGDLS and CDR2 as YYNGEE. Here the CDR3 reads CASRVGSGRMNEQFF. CDR3 sequence (DNA): TGTGCCAGCAGGGTAGGAAGCGGGAGGATGAATGAGCAGTTCTTC. Based on the CDR3 plus reference TRBV9 and TRBJ2-1, the full variable domain is DSGVTQTPKHLITATGQRVTLRCSPRSGDLSVYWYQQSLDQGLQFLIQYYNGEERAKGNILERFSAQQFPDLHSELNLSSLELGDSALYFCASRVGSGRMNEQFFGPGTRLTVL.

This clone was counted a few times. The rearrangement uses TRBV7-8 and TRBJ1-1; D unclear. Germline-derived CDR1 and CDR2 are SGHVS and FQNEAQ. The CDR3 length is 15 residues. Trimming took off 5 bases at V and 1 base at J, with 14 bases between the two ends. CDR3 amino acids: CASSPPRVKNTEAFF. Written as DNA, the CDR3 is TGTGCCAGCAGCCCGCCCCGGGTTAAGAACACTGAAGCTTTCTTT.

The rearrangement links TRBV2 to TRBJ2-5; maybe TRBD2 (6 bases). This CDR3 comprises 17 residues. V dropped 2 bases and J dropped 4 bases, with 20 bases sitting between them. Per the germline V gene, CDR1 is SNHLY and CDR2 is FYNNEI. CDR3 nucleotide sequence: TGTGCCAGCAGTGAAAGGGGTTGGCGGGGAATCCCAGAGACCCAGTACTTC. Protein product: CASSERGWRGIPETQYF.

The chain recombines TRBV11-2 with TRBJ2-2, with D maybe TRBD1 (6 bases). This CDR3 is 16 amino acids long. Germline V gene sequence: CDR1 SGHAT, CDR2 FQNNGV. V lost 4 bases and J 4 bases, leaving 16 bases between the germline ends. In nucleotides, the CDR3 is TGTGCCAGCAGCTGGCAGGGGCCATACTCCACCGGGGAGCTGTTTTTT. Protein product: CASSWQGPYSTGELFF.

J is TRBJ2-7 and V is TRBV5-4, with D possibly matching TRBD1 (5 bases). In germline, CDR1 is SGHNT, CDR2 YYREEE (reference sequence). V dropped 4 bases and J dropped 0 bases, with 8 bases sitting between them. This CDR3 has 13 amino acids. Here the CDR3 reads CASSTGSSYEQYF. The CDR3 bases are TGTGCCAGCAGCACAGGCAGCTCCTACGAGCAGTACTTC.

This chain's CDR3 is CASSFFAGGNEQFF. The CDR3 nucleotides read TGCGCCAGCAGCTTTTTCGCGGGAGGCAATGAGCAGTTCTTC. The chain is built from TRBV5-1 and TRBJ2-1; 8 bases match TRBD2. CDR1 is SGHRS and CDR2 is YFSETQ in the germline V gene. The trim removed 2 bases at V and 6 bases at J, leaving 4 bases unmatched. The length of the CDR3 is 14 residues.

The V gene is TRBV29-1, the J gene TRBJ1-6; weak D call: TRBD1 (5 bases). The V gene's germline CDR1 is SQVTM and CDR2 ANQGSEA. V lost 5 bases and J lost 0, with 11 bases in between. The CDR3 extends over 15 amino acids. DNA for the CDR3: TGCAGCGTTTCGACCGGGGGCTCCTATAATTCACCCCTCCACTTT. The encoded protein is CSVSTGGSYNSPLHF.